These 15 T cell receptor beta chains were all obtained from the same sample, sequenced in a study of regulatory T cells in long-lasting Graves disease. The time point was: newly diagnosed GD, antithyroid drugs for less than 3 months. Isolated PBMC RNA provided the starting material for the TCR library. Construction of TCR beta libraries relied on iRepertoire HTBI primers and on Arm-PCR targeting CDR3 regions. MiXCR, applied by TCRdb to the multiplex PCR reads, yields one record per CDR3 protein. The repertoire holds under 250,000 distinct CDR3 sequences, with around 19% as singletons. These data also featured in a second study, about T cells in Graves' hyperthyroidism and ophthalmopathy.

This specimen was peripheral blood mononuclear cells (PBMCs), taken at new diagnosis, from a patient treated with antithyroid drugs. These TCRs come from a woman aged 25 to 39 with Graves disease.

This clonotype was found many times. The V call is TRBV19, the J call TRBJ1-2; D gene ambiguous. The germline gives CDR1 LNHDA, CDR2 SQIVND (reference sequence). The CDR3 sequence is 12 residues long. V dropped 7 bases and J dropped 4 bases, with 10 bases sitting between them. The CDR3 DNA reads TGTGCCAGTAAGGCCCTAGGCTATGGCTACACCTTC. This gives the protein CASKALGYGYTF.

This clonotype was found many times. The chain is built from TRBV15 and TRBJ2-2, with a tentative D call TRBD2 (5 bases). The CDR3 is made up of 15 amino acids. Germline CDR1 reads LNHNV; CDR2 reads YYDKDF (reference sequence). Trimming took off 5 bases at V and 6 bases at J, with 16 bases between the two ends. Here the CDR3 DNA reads TGTGCCACCAGCTGGCAGGCGGGTTCTCCCGGGGAGCTGTTTTTT. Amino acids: CATSWQAGSPGELFF.

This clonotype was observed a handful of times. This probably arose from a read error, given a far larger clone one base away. The CDR3 loop reads CASSAGGGLSLTDTQYF. Written as DNA, the CDR3 is TGTGCCAGCAGCGCCGGAGGGGGCCTGAGTCTGACAGATACGCAGTATTTT. This chain links TRBV9 with TRBJ2-3; a weak D match, TRBD1 (7 bases). The V end lost 3 bases, the J end lost 3 bases, and 20 bases lay between the germline ends. The germline V gene has CDR1 SGDLS and CDR2 YYNGEE. The CDR3 extends over 17 amino acids.

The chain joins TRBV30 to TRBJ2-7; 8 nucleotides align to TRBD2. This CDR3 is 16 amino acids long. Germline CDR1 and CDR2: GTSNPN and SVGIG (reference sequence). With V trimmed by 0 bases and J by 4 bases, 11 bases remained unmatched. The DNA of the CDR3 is TGTGCCTGGAGTGTACGAGGAAGCGGGAGACGGTACGAGCAGTACTTC. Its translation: CAWSVRGSGRRYEQYF.

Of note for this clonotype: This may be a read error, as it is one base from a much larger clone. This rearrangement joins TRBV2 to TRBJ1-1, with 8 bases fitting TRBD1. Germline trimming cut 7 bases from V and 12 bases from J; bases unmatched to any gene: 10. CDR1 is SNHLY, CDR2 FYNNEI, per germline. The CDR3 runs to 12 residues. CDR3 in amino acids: CASNPRTGLTFF. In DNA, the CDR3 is TGTGCCAGCAACCCGAGGACAGGGTTGACTTTCTTT.

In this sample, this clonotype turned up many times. The CDR3 here is CASSTWTTTYNEQFF. The CDR3, as DNA: TGTGCCAGTAGTACCTGGACAACGACCTACAATGAGCAGTTCTTC. This chain uses TRBV19 with TRBJ2-1; tentatively, D is TRBD1 (5 bases). This CDR3 region has 15 residues. Germline CDR1 is LNHDA and CDR2 is SQIVND (reference sequence). V lost 4 bases and J 2 bases, leaving 12 bases between the germline ends. The complete variable domain, with remaining parts taken from reference TRBV19 and TRBJ2-1, reads DGGITQSPKYLFRKEGQNVTLSCEQNLNHDAMYWYRQDPGQGLRLIYYSQIVNDFQKGDIAEGYSVSREKKESFPLTVTSAQKNPTAFYLCASSTWTTTYNEQFFGPGTRLTVL.

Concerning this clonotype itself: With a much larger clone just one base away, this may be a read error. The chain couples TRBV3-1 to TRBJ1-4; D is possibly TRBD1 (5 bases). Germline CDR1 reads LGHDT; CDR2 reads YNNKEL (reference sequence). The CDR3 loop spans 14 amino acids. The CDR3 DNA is TGTGCCAGCAGCCGCAGGGCAACTGATGAAAAACTGTTTTTT. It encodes CASSRRATDEKLFF.

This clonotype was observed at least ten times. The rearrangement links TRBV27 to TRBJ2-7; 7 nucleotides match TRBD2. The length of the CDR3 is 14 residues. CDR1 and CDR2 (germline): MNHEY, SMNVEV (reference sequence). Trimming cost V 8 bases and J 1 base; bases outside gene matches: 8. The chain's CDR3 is CASHTLGGSYEQYF. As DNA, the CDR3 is TGTGCCAGCCATACACTGGGAGGGTCCTACGAGCAGTACTTC.

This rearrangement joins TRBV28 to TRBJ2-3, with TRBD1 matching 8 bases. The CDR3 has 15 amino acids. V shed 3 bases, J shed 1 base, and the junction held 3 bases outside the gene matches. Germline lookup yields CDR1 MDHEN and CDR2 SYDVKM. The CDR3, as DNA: TGTGCCAGCAGTTTTTGGGGACAGGGCACAGATACGCAGTATTTT. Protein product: CASSFWGQGTDTQYF.

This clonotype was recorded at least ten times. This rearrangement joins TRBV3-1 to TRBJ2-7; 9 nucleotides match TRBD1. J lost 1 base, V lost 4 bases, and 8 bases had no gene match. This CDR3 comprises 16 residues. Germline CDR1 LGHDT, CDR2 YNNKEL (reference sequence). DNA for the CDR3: TGTGCCAGCAGCCCCCACCGGACAGGGGAGTCCTACGAGCAGTACTTC. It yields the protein CASSPHRTGESYEQYF.

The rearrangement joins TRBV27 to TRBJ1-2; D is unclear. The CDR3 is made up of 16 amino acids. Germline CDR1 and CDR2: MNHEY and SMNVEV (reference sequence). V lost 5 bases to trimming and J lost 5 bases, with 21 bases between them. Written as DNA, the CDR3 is TGTGCCAGCAGTCCCCATCCCTGGAAGATTTGGTATGGCTACACCTTC. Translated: CASSPHPWKIWYGYTF.

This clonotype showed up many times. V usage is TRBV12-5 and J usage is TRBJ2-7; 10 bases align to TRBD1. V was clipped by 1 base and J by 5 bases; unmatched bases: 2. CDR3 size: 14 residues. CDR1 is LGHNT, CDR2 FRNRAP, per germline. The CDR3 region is CASGLGQGAHEQYF. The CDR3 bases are TGTGCTAGTGGTTTGGGACAGGGGGCCCACGAGCAGTACTTC. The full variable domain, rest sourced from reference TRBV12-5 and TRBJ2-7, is DARVTQTPRHKVTEMGQEVTMRCQPILGHNTVFWYRQTMMQGLELLAYFRNRAPLDDSGMPKDRFSAEMPDATLATLKIQPSEPRDSAVYFCASGLGQGAHEQYFGPGTRLTVT.

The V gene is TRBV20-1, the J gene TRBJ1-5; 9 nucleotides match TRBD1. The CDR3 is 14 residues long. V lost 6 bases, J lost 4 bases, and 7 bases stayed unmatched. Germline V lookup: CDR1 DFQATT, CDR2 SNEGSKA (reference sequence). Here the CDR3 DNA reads TGCAGTGCCGGGACAGGGATTAATAATCAGCCCCAGCATTTT. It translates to CSAGTGINNQPQHF.

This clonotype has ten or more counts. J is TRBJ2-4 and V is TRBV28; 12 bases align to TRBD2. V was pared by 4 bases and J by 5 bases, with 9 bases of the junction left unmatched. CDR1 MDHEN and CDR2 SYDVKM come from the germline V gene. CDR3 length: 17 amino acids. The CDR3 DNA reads TGTGCCAGCAGTTCCTACAGACTAGCGGGAGTGGAAAACATTCAGTACTTC. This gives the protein CASSSYRLAGVENIQYF.

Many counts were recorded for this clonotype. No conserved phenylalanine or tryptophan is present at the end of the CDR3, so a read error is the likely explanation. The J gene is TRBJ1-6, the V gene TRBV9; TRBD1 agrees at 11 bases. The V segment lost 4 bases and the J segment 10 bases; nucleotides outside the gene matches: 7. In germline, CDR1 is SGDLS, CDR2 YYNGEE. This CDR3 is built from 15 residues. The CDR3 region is CASSPRTGGDSPLHL. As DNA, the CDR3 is TGTGCCAGCAGCCCCCGGACAGGGGGCGACTCACCCCTCCACCTT.